This T cell receptor beta chain was recorded in a study of control samples from healthy donors and cancer patients. TCRdb's copy holds only in-frame clones and misses some; the assay was immunoSEQ multiplex PCR. The sample shows about 110,000 clones, approximately 90% of them seen only once. There are 15 residues in the CDR3. The germline V gene has CDR1 LNHDA and CDR2 SQIVND (reference sequence). V lost 5 bases, J lost 0 bases, and 11 bases lay in between. The sequenced sample was PBMCs. The gene calls are TRBV19 and TRBJ1-5, with D possibly TRBD1 on 5 matching bases. The clonotype originates from an older woman with lung cancer. CDR3 protein: CASSWQGDSNQPQHF. The CDR3 nucleotides are TGTGCCAGTAGTTGGCAGGGAGATAGCAATCAGCCCCAGCATTTT.